The 8 T cell receptor beta chains reported below all come from one sample, sequenced in a study of blood T cell repertoires in COVID-19 (dated by TCRdb to 2020 to 2022). The method behind the library was the immunoSEQ multiplex PCR assay. What TCRdb holds here is the immuneACCESS table cut down to in-frame rearrangements. Part of the clones is not present; checked against another copy, under half of the missing clones reflect an unresolved V gene, and the others are unexplained. Present in this sample are 300,000 or so clones, 70% to 90% of which were seen just once. The ten largest clones represent 5.5% to 7% of the sample. Sequenced input: PBMCs or T cells enriched from blood (not recorded which). The receptors were sampled from a woman aged 30 to 39 who had recovered from COVID-19.

The V and J genes are TRBV23-1 and TRBJ2-3; weak D call: TRBD1 (6 bases). TRBV23-1 is noted as an ORF with a role that remains uncertain. V lost 6 bases and J 3 bases, leaving 16 bases between the germline ends. The CDR3 consists of 15 residues. The CDR3 nucleotides read TGCGCCAGCAGACCACAGACAGGTAGGACAGATACGCAGTATTTT. It codes for CASRPQTGRTDTQYF.

J is TRBJ2-1 and V is TRBV5-3; 7 bases agree with TRBD2. TRBV5-3 is annotated as an ORF whose role is uncertain. V was pared by 3 bases and J by 7 bases, with 4 bases of the junction left unmatched. The length of the CDR3 is 13 residues. This chain's CDR3 is CARSWTRWNEQFF. For the CDR3, the DNA is TGTGCCAGAAGCTGGACTAGGTGGAATGAGCAGTTCTTC.

The chain has TRBV7-8 and TRBJ2-7, with D perhaps matching TRBD1 (6 bases). The V gene's germline CDR1 is SGHVS and CDR2 FQNEAQ. CDR3 length: 15 residues. Trimming left V 1 base short and J 5 bases short, with 15 bases between. The CDR3: CASSLVMAGGDEQYF. The CDR3 nucleotides read TGTGCCAGCAGCTTAGTTATGGCTGGGGGCGACGAGCAGTACTTC.

This chain's CDR3 is CASSFDTIYF. The CDR3 bases are TGTGCCAGCAGCTTCGACACCATATATTTT. The rearrangement links TRBV7-9 to TRBJ1-3; no clear D. Trimming removed 3 bases at V and 8 bases at J, with 2 bases between. CDR3 length: 10 residues. The germline V gene encodes CDR1 SEHNR and CDR2 FQNEAQ (reference sequence).

The rearrangement uses TRBV9 and TRBJ2-3; TRBD1 might be the D (5 bases). Germline V gives CDR1 SGDLS, CDR2 YYNGEE. The CDR3 runs 15 residues. Trimming left V 2 bases short and J 0 bases short, with 10 bases between. This CDR3 reads CASSVRGTSTDTQYF. For the CDR3, the DNA is TGTGCCAGCAGCGTTAGGGGAACTAGCACAGATACGCAGTATTTT.

The chain combines TRBV30 with TRBJ2-2; D is uncertain. CDR1 and CDR2 (germline): GTSNPN, SVGIG (reference sequence). Deletions cut 4 bases from V and 6 bases from J, with 12 bases between. The CDR3 spans 13 residues. The CDR3 protein is CAWKGTRAGELFF. The DNA of the CDR3 is TGTGCCTGGAAAGGTACCCGGGCCGGGGAGCTGTTTTTT.

Details on this clone: The same CDR3 arises from other DNA sequences in this sample as well. The rearrangement links TRBV5-1 to TRBJ1-1; D is unclear. V lost 0 bases and J lost 0, with 6 bases in between. Germline V gives CDR1 SGHRS, CDR2 YFSETQ. This CDR3 spans 14 amino acids. The CDR3 loop reads CASSLGAMNTEAFF. The CDR3, as DNA: TGCGCCAGCAGCTTGGGGGCTATGAACACTGAAGCTTTCTTT.

This clone occurred a few times. V usage is TRBV19 and J usage is TRBJ1-2, with TRBD1 identical over 7 bases. The V and J ends lost 8 bases and 3 bases, in that order; junction bases with no gene match: 6. There are 13 residues in the CDR3. Germline loops: CDR1 LNHDA, CDR2 SQIVND (reference sequence). Here the CDR3 DNA reads TGTGCCAGTGGGGCAGGGGGATACTATGGCTACACCTTC. Translated: CASGAGGYYGYTF.